Listed below are T cell receptor beta chains from one sample, sequenced in a study of Ad26.COV2.S vaccination and SARS-CoV-2 variants. Assay: immunoSEQ multiplex PCR; the TCRdb copy retains only in-frame clones and omits some. The sample shows some 180,000 clones, approximately 90% of them seen only once. Sequencing used peripheral blood, obtained after recovery from COVID-19. These TCRs come from a human donor who had recovered from COVID-19. Each CDR3 is given with its conserved first and last residue. D genes are given only for firm matches. Clone size appears in some rows only: once, few, many, or a class for an expanded clone.

D: .; size: .; length: 15; V: TRBV18; J: TRBJ2-1; CDR3: CASSPPSRRDNEQFF; DNA: TGTGCCAGCTCACCACCGAGCCGACGGGACAATGAGCAGTTCTTC
D: TRBD2; size: .; length: 16; V: TRBV28; J: TRBJ2-1; CDR3: CASSLGPSGSFNEQFF; DNA: TGTGCCAGCAGTTTGGGTCCTAGCGGGAGTTTCAATGAGCAGTTCTTC
D: .; size: .; length: 14; V: TRBV5-6; J: TRBJ2-2; CDR3: CASSLVVGAGELFF; DNA: TGTGCCAGCAGCTTGGTTGTAGGGGCCGGGGAGCTGTTTTTT
D: .; size: .; length: 14; V: TRBV30; J: TRBJ1-4; CDR3: CAWSVTGANEKLFF; DNA: TGTGCCTGGAGTGTGACAGGTGCCAATGAAAAACTGTTTTTT
D: .; size: .; length: 15; V: TRBV7-9; J: TRBJ1-6; CDR3: CASSLTYGANSPLHF; DNA: TGTGCCAGCAGCTTAACTTACGGGGCGAATTCACCCCTCCACTTT
D: .; size: .; length: 15; V: TRBV21-1; J: TRBJ2-1; CDR3: CASTKAKSSYNEQFF; DNA: TGTGCCAGCACCAAAGCCAAAAGCTCCTACAATGAGCAGTTCTTC
D: .; size: few; length: 16; V: TRBV21-1; J: TRBJ1-3; CDR3: CASSSRCTTSGNTIYF; DNA: TGTGCCAGCAGCAGTAGATGTACGACCTCTGGAAACACCATATATTTT
D: TRBD2; size: .; length: 12; V: TRBV7-9; J: TRBJ2-1; CDR3: CASSSPGLEQFF; DNA: TGTGCCAGCAGCTCGCCGGGACTAGAGCAGTTCTTC
D: TRBD2; size: .; length: 15; V: TRBV5-4; J: TRBJ2-3; CDR3: CASTTSGRMTDTQYF; DNA: TGTGCCAGCACGACTAGCGGGAGGATGACAGATACGCAGTATTTT
D: .; size: .; length: 14; V: TRBV29-1; J: TRBJ1-1; CDR3: CSVSYPRLDTEAFF; DNA: TGCAGCGTCTCTTACCCCAGGTTGGACACTGAAGCTTTCTTT
D: .; size: .; length: 14; V: TRBV5-6; J: TRBJ1-3; CDR3: CASSPDSTGNTIYF; DNA: TGTGCCAGCAGCCCCGACAGTACTGGAAACACCATATATTTT
D: TRBD1; size: .; length: 16; V: TRBV25-1; J: TRBJ2-7; CDR3: CASSTGTGTTSYEQYF; DNA: TGTGCCAGCAGTACCGGGACAGGAACTACCTCCTACGAGCAGTACTTC
D: TRBD1; size: .; length: 14; V: TRBV9; J: TRBJ1-1; CDR3: CASSGGGLNTEAFF; DNA: TGTGCCAGCAGCGGAGGGGGCCTGAACACTGAAGCTTTCTTT
D: .; size: .; length: 14; V: TRBV19; J: TRBJ2-7; CDR3: CASSISAGSNEQYF; DNA: TGTGCCAGTAGTATATCGGCAGGGTCCAACGAGCAGTACTTC
D: .; size: .; length: 14; V: TRBV27; J: TRBJ1-2; CDR3: CASSLQRADYGYTF; DNA: TGTGCCAGCAGTTTACAGCGGGCAGACTATGGCTACACCTTC
D: .; size: .; length: 17; V: TRBV4-1; J: TRBJ1-4; CDR3: CASSQVQRGVMGEKLFF; DNA: TGCGCCAGCAGCCAAGTACAGAGGGGAGTCATGGGGGAAAAACTGTTTTTT
D: .; size: .; length: 12; V: TRBV2; J: TRBJ1-1; CDR3: CASRRPNTEAFF; DNA: TGTGCCAGCAGACGTCCCAACACTGAAGCTTTCTTT
D: .; size: .; length: 15; V: TRBV5-1; J: TRBJ1-5; CDR3: CASSPGQSGNQPQHF; DNA: TGCGCCAGCAGCCCCGGCCAGTCCGGTAATCAGCCCCAGCATTTT
D: TRBD1; size: .; length: 16; V: TRBV7-3; J: TRBJ2-7; CDR3: CASSPFRQGRWDEQYF; DNA: TGTGCCAGCAGCCCGTTCCGACAGGGTAGATGGGACGAGCAGTACTTC
D: TRBD1; size: .; length: 19; V: TRBV10-2; J: TRBJ2-1; CDR3: CASRAPPGQGGSSYNEQFF; DNA: TGCGCCAGCAGGGCCCCCCCGGGACAGGGGGGTAGCTCCTACAATGAGCAGTTCTTC
D: .; size: .; length: 14; V: TRBV11-3; J: TRBJ2-1; CDR3: CASSLGGRGWEQFF; DNA: TGTGCCAGCAGCCTAGGGGGGCGGGGTTGGGAGCAGTTCTTC
D: .; size: .; length: 14; V: TRBV5-5; J: TRBJ1-1; CDR3: CASSGSQGNTEAFF; DNA: TGTGCCAGCAGCGGATCACAGGGGAACACTGAAGCTTTCTTT